The text below deals with one T cell receptor beta chain. Repertoires were generated with immunoSEQ multiplex PCR, while TCRdb's copy carries only in-frame clones and drops some. The profile shows some 380,000 clones, about 90% of them singletons. The sample is drawn from a study of blood T cell repertoires in COVID-19. Study-wide context: The analysed material was cDNA or gDNA that came from T cells, B-cell-depleted T cells, or PBMCs.

The sequenced material came from peripheral blood. This receptor was taken from a man between 18 and 29 years old with active or convalescent COVID-19.

The CDR3: CASSQDRTSGGLSYEQYF. CDR3 sequence (DNA): TGTGCCAGCAGCCAAGATCGGACTAGCGGGGGCCTTTCCTACGAGCAGTACTTC. The gene calls are TRBV4-2 and TRBJ2-7; 13 nucleotides agree with TRBD2. Germline CDR1 reads LGHNA; CDR2 reads YNFKEQ. The junction had 6 bases not matched to a gene; V was cut back by 0 bases and J by 1 base. The CDR3 covers 18 residues.